This T cell receptor (beta chain) is from a study of vaccination effects on CD4 cells after COVID-19. Overall study context: Samples came 142 and 148 days after COVID-19 diagnosis, before vaccination. Study-wide findings and caveats: The study, lacking early post-infection timepoints, had few convalescent patients.

Sequencing was performed with immunoSEQ multiplex PCR; in TCRdb, only in-frame clones are kept and a portion is missing. The data contain tens of thousands of clones, about 72% of them singletons. From germline, CDR1 is SGHTA and CDR2 FQGNSA. This CDR3 comprises 12 residues. V was cut by 2 bases and J by 7 bases, with 5 bases left in between. Isolation of CD4+ T cells took place after 10 days of culture. The authors replaced half the medium with IL-2 medium on days 3 and 7. This clone was observed a handful of times. Its specificity is not known. The sequence derives from a human donor who had a prior SARS-CoV-2 infection. The material sequenced was CD4+ T cells from PBMCs cultured without peptide, taken before COVID-19 vaccination. The gene calls are TRBV7-2 and TRBJ2-2; D is unresolved. The CDR3: CASSLLGGELFF. The CDR3 DNA reads TGTGCCAGCAGCTTACTCGGCGGGGAGCTGTTTTTT.